The 27 T cell receptor beta chains presented below share a single source sample, sequenced in a study of kidney transplant recipient with SARS-CoV-2 infection. TCRdb called the reads again in MiXCR, with one record for every CDR3 protein. The sample contains under 300,000 distinct CDR3 sequences, 25% to 30% of which appear only once. Sequenced here: a blood sample, sampled at baseline and on day 111 from a kidney transplant recipient. The origin of the receptors is a male patient between 25 and 40 years old who had COVID-19 and was a kidney transplant recipient. Some of these T cells may belong to the graft donor.

For this clonotype: A read error is possible here, since a much larger clone lies one base away. The CDR3 DNA follows: TGCGGTGCCCTTCGGTCCCCCTCCTACGAGCAGTACTTC. Translation: CGALRSPSYEQYF. The chain couples TRBV20-1 to TRBJ2-7, with D hard to call. The germline V gene encodes CDR1 DFQATT and CDR2 SNEGSKA (reference sequence). This CDR3 comprises 13 residues.

The sample holds many counts of this clonotype. The genes are TRBV5-5 and TRBJ2-7; possible D gene TRBD1, 6 bases. V gave up 7 bases and J gave up 7 bases, with 21 bases separating them. CDR1 and CDR2 from the germline V gene are SGHKS and YYEKEE (reference sequence). The length of the CDR3 is 14 residues. CDR3 protein: CASHKLNREDEQYF. The CDR3 DNA sequence: TGTGCCAGCCACAAGCTTAACAGGGAAGATGAGCAGTACTTC.

This clonotype was seen repeatedly, ten times or more. This sequence joins TRBV20-1 and TRBJ2-7, with 11 bases identical to TRBD2. Germline trimming cut 0 bases from V and 4 bases from J; bases unmatched to any gene: 5. The CDR3 spans 15 residues. Germline V CDR1 and CDR2: DFQATT, SNEGSKA (reference sequence). CDR3 loop: CSARDFSSGRYEQYF. In DNA form, the CDR3 reads TGCAGTGCTAGAGATTTTTCTAGCGGGAGGTACGAGCAGTACTTC.

In regard to this clonotype: Just one base apart from a much larger clone, this may be a read error. This chain links TRBV10-3 with TRBJ2-5; TRBD1 matches at 10 bases. Germline V CDR1 and CDR2: ENHRY, SYGVKD. This CDR3 spans 16 amino acids. The CDR3 coding sequence is TGTACCACCCGGCGGGGACAGGGGCGGTCAGGGGAGACCCAGTACTTC. Translation gives CTTRRGQGRSGETQYF.

Ten or more counts support this clonotype. The rearrangement links TRBV6-1 to TRBJ1-6; 7 bases align to TRBD1. The CDR3 has 14 amino acids. Germline V gene lookup returns CDR1 MNHNS and CDR2 SASEGT. J was trimmed by 8 bases and V by 3 bases; bases with no gene match: 4. CDR3 DNA: TGTGCCAGCAGTGATGCAGGGGGGCATTCACCCCTCCACTTT. As protein: CASSDAGGHSPLHF.

There are many counts of this clonotype. The chain joins TRBV29-1 to TRBJ2-7; TRBD1 aligns across 7 bases. Unmatched junction bases numbered 7, after V lost 3 bases and J lost 5 bases. CDR3 size: 13 residues. Germline values: CDR1 SQVTM, CDR2 ANQGSEA. CDR3: CSVEEQGSHEQYF. For the CDR3, the DNA is TGCAGCGTTGAGGAACAGGGGAGCCACGAGCAGTACTTC.

This clonotype was recorded many times. The V gene is TRBV10-1, the J gene TRBJ1-2; the D is unclear. The CDR3 sequence is 17 residues long. The germline V and J ends were trimmed by 5 bases and 4 bases, with 23 bases remaining between them. CDR1 WNHNN and CDR2 SYGVQD come from the germline V gene (reference sequence). The CDR3 here is CASSLRRRSRKTYGYTF. Written as DNA, the CDR3 is TGCGCCAGCAGTCTTCGGCGAAGATCGCGAAAGACCTATGGCTACACCTTC.

Regarding this clonotype: Being one base from a much bigger clone, this may be a read error. The chain employs TRBV5-1 and TRBJ1-5; the D is unclear. CDR3 length equals 14 residues. Per germline, CDR1 SGHRS and CDR2 YFSETQ. V lost 10 bases and J 6 bases, leaving 20 bases between the germline ends. CDR3 DNA: TGCGCCGGCTCCTCAGGCTCGGTTATTCAGCCCCAGCATTTT. Translation gives CAGSSGSVIQPQHF.

This clonotype appeared once. A much larger clone is a single base away; this may be a read error. This sequence joins TRBV20-1 and TRBJ2-7, with D perhaps being TRBD1 or TRBD2 (6 bases each). CDR1 DFQATT and CDR2 SNEGSKA come from the germline V gene (reference sequence). The CDR3 runs 15 residues. In DNA form, the CDR3 reads TGCGGTGCTAGAGATCCACAGGGAGGTCAGTACGAGCAGTACTTC. This encodes CGARDPQGGQYEQYF.

This clonotype was detected ten times or more. DNA of the CDR3: TGTGCCAGCAGCTTAGGAGTGACAGGGGGCAATGAGCAGTTCTTC. Amino acids: CASSLGVTGGNEQFF. This sequence joins TRBV7-9 and TRBJ2-1; 9 bases match TRBD1. The CDR3 sequence is 15 residues long. Germline loops: CDR1 SEHNR, CDR2 FQNEAQ (reference sequence). After removal of 1 base from V and 6 bases from J, the junction contained 4 bases not matched to a gene.

Comments on this clonotype: Possible read error: a much larger clone is one base away. This likely comes from a read error, as the CDR3 has no conserved phenylalanine or tryptophan at its end. The chain employs TRBV20-1 and TRBJ2-7; the match to TRBD2 covers 11 bases. Trimming took 2 bases from V and 0 from J; bases not matched to a gene: 0. Germline V gene lookup returns CDR1 DFQATT and CDR2 SNEGSKA (reference sequence). This CDR3 contains 14 residues. CDR3 DNA sequence: TGCAGTGCTAGAACTAGCGGGAGCTCCTACGAGCAGTACCTC. It encodes CSARTSGSSYEQYL.

This clonotype appeared many times. The chain employs TRBV20-1 and TRBJ2-7, with 7 positions matching TRBD2. J was trimmed by 7 bases and V by 2 bases; bases with no gene match: 14. This CDR3 has 15 residues. Germline-derived CDR1 and CDR2 are DFQATT and SNEGSKA (reference sequence). This CDR3 is CSARTPTPSGGEQYF. The DNA of the CDR3 is TGCAGTGCTAGAACCCCGACACCCTCGGGGGGAGAGCAGTACTTC.

The genes are TRBV30 and TRBJ1-2; D uncertain. CDR3 size: 16 residues. Trimming removed 5 bases at V and 4 bases at J, with 23 bases between. The germline CDR1 and CDR2 sequences are GTSNPN and SVGIG (reference sequence). CDR3 region: CAWGNARYRKTYGYTF. CDR3 bases: TGTGCCTGGGGAAACGCGCGTTATAGAAAGACCTATGGCTACACCTTC.

In its sample, this clonotype was seen many times. The J gene is TRBJ1-2, the V gene TRBV12-5; the D gene is possibly TRBD1 (5 bases). The CDR3 has 17 amino acids. Germline assignment: CDR1 LGHNT and CDR2 FRNRAP. The V gene lost 5 bases and the J gene lost 4 bases, with 23 bases spanning the gap. The CDR3 DNA reads TGTGCTAGTGGTAGAATCCATTTGCAGGGAAAGACCTATGGCTACACCTTC. Protein sequence: CASGRIHLQGKTYGYTF.

The chain combines TRBV3-1 with TRBJ2-2, with unresolved D. V lost 5 bases, J lost 5 bases, and 24 bases lay in between. This CDR3 has 18 residues. Germline CDR1 reads LGHDT; CDR2 reads YNNKEL (reference sequence). For the CDR3, the DNA is TGTGCCAGCAGCTTATACCTTCCCATTTCAGGCTTAACCGGGGAGCTGTTTTTT. This codes for CASSLYLPISGLTGELFF.

As concerns this clonotype: A read error is possible here, since a much larger clone lies one base away. For the CDR3, the DNA is TGTGCCAGCCTTCCTTTTCATCCACGAAAGACCTATGGCTACACCTTC. Translating it yields CASLPFHPRKTYGYTF. The V and J genes are TRBV5-8 and TRBJ1-2; D is unresolved. Trimming removed 7 bases at V and 4 bases at J, with 23 bases between. The CDR3 covers 16 residues. The germline CDR1 and CDR2 sequences are SGHTS and YDEGEE.

About this clonotype: This may be a read error: a much more frequent sequence differs by one nucleotide. V usage is TRBV5-1 and J usage is TRBJ1-2; no clear D gene. With 6 bases removed from V and 4 bases from J, the gap between germline ends came to 22 bases. The CDR3 runs to 16 residues. The germline V gene has CDR1 SGHRS and CDR2 YFSETQ. The CDR3 nucleotides read TGCGCCAGCAAAGATTCATCGGTTCGAAAGACCTATGGCTACACCTTC. As protein: CASKDSSVRKTYGYTF.

This clonotype showed up many times. CDR3: CASCLDVSRKTYGYTF. DNA for the CDR3: TGTGCCAGCTGTTTGGATGTCTCGCGAAAGACCTATGGCTACACCTTC. The genes are TRBV5-5 and TRBJ1-2; no reliable D call. CDR1 is SGHKS and CDR2 is YYEKEE in the germline V gene (reference sequence). The CDR3 totals 16 residues. Trimming took off 7 bases at V and 4 bases at J, with 23 bases between the two ends.

In regard to this clonotype: A read error may be the cause here, since a much bigger clone is one base away. The V call is TRBV19, the J call TRBJ1-2, with TRBD1 identical over 7 bases. The trim removed 4 bases at V and 5 bases at J, leaving 16 bases unmatched. CDR1 is LNHDA and CDR2 is SQIVND in the germline V gene (reference sequence). The CDR3 runs to 17 residues. The CDR3 sequence is CASSTRNRGTFGYGYTF. As DNA, the CDR3 is TGTGCCAGTAGTACCCGGAACAGGGGCACCTTTGGGTATGGCTACACCTTC.

At least ten counts were recorded for this clonotype. The rearrangement links TRBV29-1 to TRBJ1-5; 7 bases are a match to TRBD1. Germline CDR1 reads SQVTM; CDR2 reads ANQGSEA. This CDR3 has 13 residues. Unmatched junction bases numbered 2, after V lost 4 bases and J lost 2 bases. The CDR3 sequence: CSVAGGGNQPQHF. DNA of the CDR3: TGCAGCGTTGCAGGGGGTGGCAATCAGCCCCAGCATTTT.

This clonotype was found a few times. This chain connects TRBV5-5 to TRBJ2-2; D not certain. Between the trimmed V and J ends, which lost 2 bases and 4 bases, there was a span of 6 bases. The length of the CDR3 is 13 residues. Germline CDR1 reads SGHKS; CDR2 reads YYEKEE (reference sequence). CDR3 nucleotide sequence: TGTGCCAGCAGCTTTTGGGGCACCGGGGAGCTGTTTTTT. Amino acid sequence: CASSFWGTGELFF.

This clonotype has just one count. Given a much more abundant clone one base away, this may be a read error. V is TRBV30 and J is TRBJ1-2; D might be TRBD1 (6 bases). Germline V gene sequence: CDR1 GTSNPN, CDR2 SVGIG (reference sequence). This CDR3 is built from 12 residues. The CDR3 region has the DNA TGTGCCTGGGGTGACAGGAACTATGGCTACGCCTTC. Translation gives CAWGDRNYGYAF.

With regard to this clonotype: A clone one base away is much larger, so this may be a read error. This sequence joins TRBV12-3 or TRBV12-4 and TRBJ2-2, with TRBD1 matching 9 bases. CDR3 length: 16 residues. CDR3 bases: TGTGCCAACAGTTCCGGGACAGGGAAGGGGACCGGGGAGCTGTTTTTT. It codes for CANSSGTGKGTGELFF.

About this clonotype: A much larger clone differs by one base, so this may be a read error. The chain is built from TRBV3-1 and TRBJ2-5, with D unresolved. This CDR3 spans 17 amino acids. In germline, CDR1 is LGHDT, CDR2 YNNKEL (reference sequence). V lost 3 bases, J lost 9 bases, and 26 bases lay in between. The DNA for the CDR3 is TGTGCCAGCAGCCACACCCCTCCCATTTCTTTCTCTGAGGCCCAGTACTTC. This codes for CASSHTPPISFSEAQYF.

This clonotype was found many times. The rearrangement joins TRBV29-1 to TRBJ2-7; 9 positions match TRBD1. J gave up 3 bases and V 1 base, and 4 bases lay outside the gene matches. From germline, CDR1 is SQVTM and CDR2 ANQGSEA. This CDR3 has 14 residues. CDR3 nucleotide sequence: TGCAGCGTTGAAGGGGGACAGGGAGGCTACGAGCAGTACTTC. Amino acids: CSVEGGQGGYEQYF.

With respect to this clonotype: A read error is possible here, since a much larger clone lies one base away. The chain has TRBV21-1 and TRBJ2-5. TRBV21-1 is classified as a pseudogene. This CDR3 contains 17 residues. The CDR3 spells CANRKGDSYTFSETQYF. The CDR3 coding sequence is TGTGCCAACAGGAAAGGAGATAGCTACACTTTCTCTGAGACCCAGTACTTC.

Many counts were recorded for this clonotype. The genes are TRBV18 and TRBJ2-7, with 11 positions matching TRBD2. The CDR3 is made up of 19 amino acids. Germline loops: CDR1 KGHSH, CDR2 LQKENI. V lost 6 bases, J lost 0 bases, and 16 bases stayed unmatched. The CDR3 nucleotides read TGTGCCAGCTCGTCCCAACCGGGACTAGCGGAGAGCAGCTCCTACGAGCAGTACTTC. Translated, it gives CASSSQPGLAESSSYEQYF.